This T cell receptor beta chain was sequenced during a study of metastatic and nonmetastatic thyroid tumors (dated by TCRdb to 2018 to 2021). Turning to the overall study: Repertoires were compared across peripheral blood and tumor or nodule tissue samples from malignant and benign thyroid patients. The full study reports these points: TCR beta diversity was reported as significantly higher in malignant tumors than in benign nodules, in both blood and tumor samples.

About this clone itself: The clone's antigen remains unknown. With a much larger clone just one base away, this may be a read error.

Before undergoing thyroid surgery, none of the patients had been given any kind of treatment. Using T-cell receptor beta sequencing, the researchers looked back retrospectively at clinical samples from patients, gathered between the early 2010s and the late 2010s. To prepare the library, PCR was applied. Sequencer: Illumina HiSeq 4000. The TCR beta-chain CDR3 region of each patient was profiled by high-throughput sequencing. As for how the authors treated the data: The researchers built a classifier to tell apart papillary thyroid cancer patients with distant metastasis, based on CDR3 differences among clinicopathological groups. The Shannon index was used to assess repertoire diversity, and the Morisita-Horn index was used to assess tumor-blood repertoire similarity. Using fastp trimming at Q25 and MiXCR clonotype assembly, TCRdb reanalyzed the public sequencing data and kept in-frame beta chains. TCRdb assigned the V and J calls; the authors' analysis was not used. This sample comprises about 15,000 clones, under 25% of them detected only once. The ten biggest clones cover about a fifth of the sample.

This clonotype originated in a female donor with papillary thyroid cancer or a benign thyroid nodule (not recorded which). Some clones in this sample may be carry-over from other donors' samples. The sequencing sample was made of adjacent normal tissue.

The DNA reads as follows: TGCAGTGCCATCCCGTCAAGGGGTTGGGGCTACACCTTC. Its translation is CSAIPSRGWGYTF. Recombination connected TRBV20-1 to TRBJ1-2, with a weak D call of TRBD1 (5 bases match). The CDR1 and CDR2 encoded by the germline V gene (reference sequence) are DFQATT and SNEGSKA. CDR3 length: 13 amino acids, cysteine to phenylalanine. Just the 39-base CDR3 DNA is kept, in frame starting at base 1. V was cut back by 6 bases and J by 8 bases, leaving a gap of 19 bases between them.